The present entry profiles one TCR beta chain with its context. Its cognate antigen has yet to be identified. Base qualities are not recorded, but no much larger clone differs from it by a single base. This record comes from a study of regulatory and conventional T cells in RAG deficiency (dated by TCRdb to 2017 to 2019). Describing the broader study: The study used high-throughput TCR beta sequencing to compare repertoire diversity and composition of Treg, conventional CD4+ and CD8+ T cells between RAG-deficient patients and healthy controls.

Preparation of the library involved the immunoSEQ multiplex PCR assay. Rearranged TCR beta chain products were amplified from genomic DNA of sorted T-cell subsets and sequenced. The authors processed their data as follows. Shannon entropy and Simpson indices were used to quantify the repertoire diversity of productive TCR beta rearrangements. Clonal expansion was assessed using the summed frequency of the 100 most abundant productive TCR beta clonotypes among total reads. The TRB repertoires were scored with a self-reactivity index built on which amino acids appear at CDR3beta positions 6 and 7. Two-way ANOVA was used for repertoire analyses, and Student t or Mann-Whitney tests were used for flow cytometric analyses. In its TCRdb copy, this immuneACCESS table keeps in-frame sequences only and misses some clones. Where compared with another copy, unresolved V genes explain less than half of these, and the others have no known cause. D and trimming come from the DNA, and the V and J calls and clone size come from that table. This sample comprises around 29,000 clones, approximately 96% of them detected only once. The top ten constitute about 0.32% of the sample.

Including the terminal cysteine and phenylalanine, the CDR3 comprises 11 residues. Left in the record is the CDR3 DNA by itself, 33 bases read in frame from the first base. CDR1 is given as LNHDA and CDR2 as SQIVND, both from the germline V gene (reference sequence). At the junction V is shortened by 4 bases and J by 16 bases; bases outside the gene matches: 4. Summary of the overall study and its limitations: Sorted CD25-high CD127-low cells from Omenn syndrome patients may represent peripherally activated cells rather than bona fide Treg cells. For some subjects, some analyses of T-cell subsets were not performed. All patient T-cell subsets had shorter CDR3 lengths; Omenn syndrome patients showed >80% Treg-Tconv repertoire overlap at nucleotide and amino acid level. Compared with controls, Omenn syndrome and CID/AS patients had approximately 97-fold fewer unique TCR beta sequences in Treg cells, but only approximately 10-fold fewer in the other subsets. Compared with control T-cell subpopulations, RAG-deficient patients had much lower Shannon entropy and higher Simpson indices.

Before genomic DNA extraction, conventional CD4+ T cells were purified from blood as CD25-low CD127-high cells. Repertoire analyses used several healthy control donors as the comparison group. The same sample was also used in a study of regulatory T cells. Looking at the second paper: For the multiplex PCR, 52 forward TRBV primers and 13 reverse TRBJ primers were used, and amplification bias was corrected with both assay-based and computational methods. Repertoires from patients had restricted unique TRB V-J pairs and skewed V and J gene usage, with the strongest effect in regulatory T cells. Between CD3G-deficient patients and healthy controls, the study compared T-cell receptor beta repertoires in sorted regulatory T cells, conventional CD4+ T cells and CD8+ T cells. Ficoll density separation was used to isolate peripheral blood mononuclear cells. Rearranged TRB loci were amplified from genomic DNA by multiplex PCR within the immunoSEQ assay. TRB amplicons were sequenced using an Illumina HiSeq platform. Raw sequences were error-filtered and aligned to reference gene sequences by custom algorithms, then analyzed with the immunoSEQ online tools. The frequencies of productive and nonproductive TRB rearrangements were evaluated among unique sequences as well as among total sequences. Prism software was used to run t tests, Mann-Whitney tests or two-way ANOVA for comparisons between groups.

The TCR sequence derives from a human donor in good health. Input material: CD25- CD4+ T cells sorted from blood. The V and J segments used are TRBV19 and TRBJ2-1, and 10 bases in between align with TRBD2. CDR3 region: CASSRTSGRFF. The nucleotide sequence is given as TGTGCCAGTAGTAGGACTAGCGGAAGATTCTTC.